Included here is one T cell receptor (beta chain) sequence, with context. Its cognate antigen has yet to be identified. It has no much larger one-base neighbor in the sample; base qualities were not kept. The record originates from a study of shared clonotypes between healthy human individuals (dated by TCRdb to between 2020 and 2021). For the study in its entirety: The cohort comprised a couple of women and a few men aged 18 to 49 years. To increase sequencing depth and limit assay-specific biases, different laboratories used diverse techniques to prepare libraries and sequence TCR repertoires. Per donor, leukapheresis produced somewhere between about 0.85 and 9.5 billion PBMCs. For each donor, CD4 naive and CD4 memory were each run on three plates, CD8 naive on two plates, and CD8 memory on one plate. Blood TCR repertoires of about 5 healthy adults were deeply sequenced to estimate repertoire size and the extent of clonotype sharing between individuals. Paper-wide results and their limitations: Based on pairwise subsampling, the degree of clonotype sharing among donors was expected to be affected by sequencing depth. Compared with non-shared clonotypes, the clonotypes found in all four sorted-subset donors had higher generation probabilities. Sharing across a few donors was observed for roughly 5.4% of naive CD4, around 3.5% of naive CD8, 2% to 2.5% of memory CD4, and around 0.4% of memory CD8 clonotypes. Rarefaction of sorted-subset datasets indicated incomplete sequencing despite the large sequencing depth. Naive subsets generally had larger estimated clonotype richness than memory subsets did. Sampling was limited to blood, and TCR repertoires in tissue likely differ from TCR repertoires in blood. The small number of donors limited the genetic and exposure-history diversity represented.

The donors were healthy, HIV-negative adults with no recently reported acute infections or vaccinations. All donors were Caucasian adults living in Nashville, Tennessee, USA. Magnetic negative selection was used to enrich CD4+ T cells, after which naive cells were positively selected on CD45RA and the negative fraction became the memory subset. After blood collection by leukapheresis, PBMCs were isolated using Ficoll-Histopaque density gradient centrifugation and then cryopreserved in the vapor phase of liquid nitrogen. Analytical flow cytometry was used to check the purity and quantity of each magnetically sorted T cell population. From each sorted fraction, genomic DNA was isolated and quantified by UV absorbance on a Nanodrop 2000c. CDR1 SNHLY and CDR2 FYNNEI are derived from the germline V gene. V gives up 3 bases and J gives up 11 bases, and the segment between their germline ends measures 10 bases. The CDR3 sequence holds 11 residues, the cysteine and phenylalanine included. The retained sequence is limited to the CDR3, 33 bases, with the frame set at the first base.

TCR CDR3 regions were amplified from genomic DNA by multiplex PCR using the deep immunoSEQ assay. Extracted genomic DNA from each cell subset was spread evenly across all wells of several immunoSEQ 96-well plates, with each plate serving as a replicate. For sorted subsets, each replicate PCR was loaded with around 200 ng genomic DNA, equivalent to about 30,000 T cell genomes. Purified libraries were measured with a Qubit 3.0 fluorometer, size-checked on a Bioanalyzer 2100, and measured again with the KAPA Library Quantification kit. Every immunoSEQ 96-well plate was sequenced on a separate single-read 150-cycle Illumina NextSeq 550 flow cell. Per the authors' processing: The immunoSEQ output contained only junctional sequences without quality scores, so filtering could not match that applied to full-length reads. Sequences were annotated with PyIR, a Python wrapper for IgBLAST v1.9, using IMGT germline references to assign V/J genes and CDR3. Reads were filtered out if the reads had weak V/J assignments (E-value above 1e-6), no CDR3, stop codons, out-of-frame junctions, or ambiguous translated residues. V3J clonotypes were defined as sequences sharing an identical inferred V gene, J gene, and CDR3 amino acid sequence. The percentage overlap between two repertoires was calculated by dividing the number of shared unique clonotypes by the size of the smaller repertoire. RTK rarefaction, the Chao1 estimator, and Recon v2.1 estimates of unobserved clonotypes were used to assess repertoire richness. Generation probabilities for all TCRbeta clonotypes obtained by the gDNA method from a handful of donors were computed using OLGA. The table comes from immuneACCESS by way of TCRdb, which keeps in-frame sequences with V and J called. Part of the clones is missing from these tables; in studies checked, under half for an unresolved V gene and the rest for unknown reasons. V and J calls and clone size follow that table, whereas D and trimming were derived from the DNA. The sample includes some 2,000,000 clones, with approximately 96% observed a single time. 0.1% to 0.15% of the sample rests with the top ten.

This sequence originates from a man aged 18-30 years in good health. Sequencing was performed on naive CD4+ T cells sorted from blood. The cell subset or site label, read with the paper, signifies: CD45RA+ positively selected. Recombination linked TRBV2 to TRBJ2-5; the D region possibly corresponds to TRBD2 (6 bases align). The base sequence is TGTGCCAGCAGTGAGGCGGGACGGCAGTACTTC. Translated, this gives CASSEAGRQYF.